This entry concerns a single TCR beta chain. Germline CDR1 MDHEN, CDR2 SYDVKM. Trimming removed 3 bases from V and 6 bases from J, with 5 bases in between. The CDR3 spans 12 residues. The data derive from a study of blood T cell repertoires in COVID-19. Background on the study: From T cells, B-cell-depleted T cells, or PBMCs came the material, which was cDNA or gDNA.

Profiling relied on immunoSEQ multiplex PCR, and the TCRdb table lists in-frame clones only, not all of them. Of roughly 6,400 clones listed, approximately 82% are singletons. The sample was peripheral blood. This chain links TRBV28 with TRBJ2-2, with D unclear. This clonotype was sampled from a human donor with active COVID-19. The donor label of this sample is uncertain. Here the CDR3 reads CASSFEAGELFF. CDR3 bases: TGTGCCAGCAGTTTCGAGGCCGGGGAGCTGTTTTTT.